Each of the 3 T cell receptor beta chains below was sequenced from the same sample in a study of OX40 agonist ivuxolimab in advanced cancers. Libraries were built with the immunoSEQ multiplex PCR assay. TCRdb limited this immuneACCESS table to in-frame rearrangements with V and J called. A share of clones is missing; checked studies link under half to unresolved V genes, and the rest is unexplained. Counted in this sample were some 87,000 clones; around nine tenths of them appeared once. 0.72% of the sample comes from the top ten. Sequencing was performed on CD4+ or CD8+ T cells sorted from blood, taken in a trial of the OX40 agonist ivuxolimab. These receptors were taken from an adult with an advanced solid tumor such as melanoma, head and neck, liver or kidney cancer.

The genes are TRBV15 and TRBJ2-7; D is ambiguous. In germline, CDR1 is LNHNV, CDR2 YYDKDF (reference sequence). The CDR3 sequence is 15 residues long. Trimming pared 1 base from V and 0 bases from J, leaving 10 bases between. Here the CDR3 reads CATSRGSRGSYEQYF. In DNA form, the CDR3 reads TGTGCCACCAGCAGAGGTAGCAGAGGCTCCTACGAGCAGTACTTC.

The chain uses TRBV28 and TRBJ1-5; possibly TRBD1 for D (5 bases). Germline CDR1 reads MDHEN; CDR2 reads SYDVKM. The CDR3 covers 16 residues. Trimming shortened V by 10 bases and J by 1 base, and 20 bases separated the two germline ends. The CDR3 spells CATFVQGGGSNQPQHF. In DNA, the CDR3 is TGTGCCACCTTCGTCCAGGGCGGAGGGAGCAATCAGCCCCAGCATTTT.

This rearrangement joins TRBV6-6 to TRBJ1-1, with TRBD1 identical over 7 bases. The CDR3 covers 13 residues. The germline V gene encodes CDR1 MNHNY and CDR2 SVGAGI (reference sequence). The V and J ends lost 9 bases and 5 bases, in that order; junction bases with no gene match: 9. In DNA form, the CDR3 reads TGTGCCAGTAAACAGGGGCGGCGTACTGAAGCTTTCTTT. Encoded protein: CASKQGRRTEAFF.